This entry lists 16 T cell receptor beta chains sequenced from one sample in a study of glioma-infiltrating T cells. Amplification of TCR alpha and beta CDR3 regions from RNA used iRepertoire nested multiplex PCR. TCRdb recomputed calls from the multiplex PCR reads with MiXCR, one row per CDR3 protein. The sample records approximately 400,000 distinct CDR3 sequences, 41% being singletons. Sequencing used glioma tissue, nonneoplastic brain tissue, or PBMCs (not recorded which). All receptors come from a human donor with low-grade glioma or glioblastoma, undergoing nonglioma brain surgery, or in good health (not recorded which).

This clonotype showed up just a few times. The chain couples TRBV20-1 to TRBJ2-1; 11 nucleotides match TRBD2. CDR3 length: 13 amino acids. Losses at the gene ends were 6 bases for V and 9 bases for J; bases not matched to a gene: 7. Germline V lookup: CDR1 DFQATT, CDR2 SNEGSKA (reference sequence). This CDR3 reads CSALLAGVGEQFF. CDR3 coding DNA: TGCAGTGCACTACTAGCGGGAGTAGGTGAGCAGTTCTTC.

Concerning this clonotype itself: This may come from a read error, since a much larger clone is one base off. The gene calls are TRBV6-1 and TRBJ1-2, with 8 bases that match TRBD1. The CDR3 spans 13 residues. The trim removed 7 bases at V and 6 bases at J, leaving 7 bases unmatched. The germline CDR1 and CDR2 sequences are MNHNS and SASEGT. In nucleotides, the CDR3 is TGTGCCAGCACCGAGGGACAGGCGGATGGCTACACCTTC. This encodes CASTEGQADGYTF.

This clonotype was seen more than once but under ten times. V and J are TRBV4-1 and TRBJ2-1; D unclear. Germline V gene data show CDR1 as MGHRA and CDR2 as YSYEKL. The V and J ends lost 1 base and 6 bases respectively, with 7 bases between them. CDR3 length: 13 residues. The CDR3 sequence: CASSQGSSNEQFF. CDR3 nucleotide sequence: TGCGCCAGCAGCCAAGGGAGCAGCAATGAGCAGTTCTTC.

With respect to this clonotype: It may be a read error: a sequence one base away is much more abundant. V and J are TRBV6-1 and TRBJ2-1; weak D call: TRBD1 (5 bases). Germline CDR1 MNHNS, CDR2 SASEGT. The CDR3 sequence is 16 residues long. Trimming cost V 4 bases and J 1 base, with 14 bases left between them. CDR3 bases: TGTGCCAGCAGTGGCCAAGGGGCGGCATCCTACAATGAGCAGTTCTTC. This sequence encodes CASSGQGAASYNEQFF.

The CDR3 loop is CASSQDRAGEDNEQFF. CDR3 coding DNA: TGCGCCAGCAGCCAAGATAGAGCGGGAGAAGACAATGAGCAGTTCTTC. The J gene is TRBJ2-1, the V gene TRBV4-3; 8 bases agree with TRBD2. The CDR3 contains 16 residues. J was trimmed by 5 bases and V by 0 bases; bases with no gene match: 6. Germline V CDR1 and CDR2: LGHNA, YSLEER.

This clonotype was observed a handful of times. A much larger clonotype is one base distant, so this may be a read error. The chain combines TRBV28 with TRBJ2-7; 7 bases map to TRBD2. This CDR3 spans 16 amino acids. Per the germline V gene, CDR1 is MDHEN and CDR2 is SYDVKM. The junction had 9 bases not matched to a gene; V was cut back by 2 bases and J by 2 bases. The CDR3 DNA reads TGTGCCAGCAGTTTAACCCGTGGACTAGTAACCTACGAGCAGTACTTC. It yields the protein CASSLTRGLVTYEQYF.

The sample holds a few counts of this clonotype. The V gene is TRBV4-1, the J gene TRBJ2-7; no clear D. In germline, CDR1 is MGHRA, CDR2 YSYEKL. Trimming took 1 base from V and 5 from J, leaving 6 bases between them. This CDR3 comprises 12 residues. This chain's CDR3 is CASSQGEDEQYF. The CDR3 DNA sequence: TGCGCCAGCAGCCAAGGCGAGGACGAGCAGTACTTC.

This clonotype is large. This rearrangement joins TRBV4-2 to TRBJ1-2; D unresolved. The CDR3 is 12 amino acids. In germline, CDR1 is LGHNA, CDR2 YNFKEQ. V gave up 1 base and J gave up 4 bases, with 4 bases separating them. This CDR3 is CASSQVAYGYTF. CDR3 bases: TGTGCCAGCAGCCAAGTGGCCTATGGCTACACCTTC.

The chain joins TRBV19 to TRBJ2-7; D is undetermined. The length of the CDR3 is 16 residues. CDR1 and CDR2 from the germline V gene are LNHDA and SQIVND (reference sequence). Trimming pared 7 bases from V and 0 bases from J, leaving 19 bases between. CDR3 nucleotides: TGTGCCAGTACTGAAGACCTCCCCATGTCCTCCTACGAGCAGTACTTC. Protein product: CASTEDLPMSSYEQYF. Based on the CDR3 plus reference TRBV19 and TRBJ2-7, the full variable domain is DGGITQSPKYLFRKEGQNVTLSCEQNLNHDAMYWYRQDPGQGLRLIYYSQIVNDFQKGDIAEGYSVSREKKESFPLTVTSAQKNPTAFYLCASTEDLPMSSYEQYFGPGTRLTVT.

Worth noting for this clonotype: The CDR3 ends on some other residue instead of the conserved phenylalanine or tryptophan, so this is likely a read error. This chain links TRBV4-2 with TRBJ1-2; 7 bases align to TRBD1. The length of the CDR3 is 16 residues. The V segment lost 0 bases and the J segment 6 bases; nucleotides outside the gene matches: 10. Germline CDR1 LGHNA, CDR2 YNFKEQ. The CDR3 loop is CASSQEDWTGLNGYTS. The CDR3 nucleotides read TGTGCCAGCAGCCAAGAAGATTGGACAGGCCTAAATGGCTACACCTCC.

The chain links TRBV28 to TRBJ1-2; D is possibly TRBD1 (5 bases). CDR3 size: 15 residues. V was clipped by 3 bases and J by 4 bases, with 15 bases between them. In germline, CDR1 is MDHEN, CDR2 SYDVKM. CDR3 DNA sequence: TGTGCCAGCAGTTTTGTGGGAACAGGAGTCTATGGCTACACCTTC. It encodes CASSFVGTGVYGYTF.

The chain employs TRBV20-1 and TRBJ2-7; D may be TRBD1 (6 bases). Germline CDR1 DFQATT, CDR2 SNEGSKA (reference sequence). This CDR3 has 15 amino acids. Between the trimmed V and J ends, which lost 4 bases and 1 base, there was a span of 17 bases. Here the CDR3 reads CSATGRAGESYEQYF. CDR3 sequence (DNA): TGCAGTGCTACCGGTAGGGCAGGGGAATCCTACGAGCAGTACTTC.

This chain uses TRBV7-2 with TRBJ2-5; D possibly uses TRBD1 or TRBD2 (5 bases each). Germline V lookup: CDR1 SGHTA, CDR2 FQGNSA. Trimming took 6 bases from V and 6 from J, leaving 17 bases between them. The CDR3 sequence is 14 residues long. CDR3 amino acids: CASRSGPKGKTQYF. DNA for the CDR3: TGTGCCAGCAGATCGGGACCGAAGGGGAAGACCCAGTACTTC.

Worth noting for this clonotype: At one of its ends the junction is not consistent with the germline gene, which may arise from a read error. V and J are TRBV12-3 or TRBV12-4 and TRBJ1-1; perhaps TRBD1 as D (5 bases). This CDR3 has 14 amino acids. The CDR3 reads CDSSLSGGNTEAFF. In DNA form, the CDR3 reads TGTGACAGCAGTTTGTCCGGGGGGAACACTGAAGCTTTCTTT.

Note on this clonotype: Given a much more abundant clone one base away, this may be a read error. This chain uses TRBV7-3 with TRBJ2-2; D is uncertain. The CDR3 spans 15 residues. Deletions cut 5 bases from V and 0 bases from J, with 10 bases between. The germline CDR1 and CDR2 sequences are SGHTA and FQGTGA. The CDR3 here is CASSKDGPNTGELFF. CDR3 nucleotide sequence: TGTGCCAGCAGCAAGGACGGACCGAACACCGGGGAGCTGTTTTTT. Complete variable domain (other parts from reference TRBV7-3 and TRBJ2-2): GAGVSQTPSNKVTEKGKYVELRCDPISGHTALYWYRQSLGQGPEFLIYFQGTGAADDSGLPNDRFFAVRPEGSVSTLKIQRTERGDSAVYLCASSKDGPNTGELFFGEGSRLTVL.

This clonotype has a count of ten or more. V usage is TRBV15 and J usage is TRBJ2-3; D is undetermined. Trimming removed 0 bases from V and 0 bases from J, with 7 bases in between. CDR3 length: 15 residues. CDR1 and CDR2 (germline): LNHNV, YYDKDF (reference sequence). The CDR3 is CATSRDSGSTDTQYF. CDR3 nucleotide sequence: TGTGCCACCAGCAGAGATTCCGGAAGCACAGATACGCAGTATTTT. The variable domain in full, with the rest retrieved from reference TRBV15 and TRBJ2-3, is DAMVIQNPRYQVTQFGKPVTLSCSQTLNHNVMYWYQQKSSQAPKLLFHYYDKDFNNEADTPDNFQSRRPNTSFCFLDIRSPGLGDTAMYLCATSRDSGSTDTQYFGPGTRLTVL.